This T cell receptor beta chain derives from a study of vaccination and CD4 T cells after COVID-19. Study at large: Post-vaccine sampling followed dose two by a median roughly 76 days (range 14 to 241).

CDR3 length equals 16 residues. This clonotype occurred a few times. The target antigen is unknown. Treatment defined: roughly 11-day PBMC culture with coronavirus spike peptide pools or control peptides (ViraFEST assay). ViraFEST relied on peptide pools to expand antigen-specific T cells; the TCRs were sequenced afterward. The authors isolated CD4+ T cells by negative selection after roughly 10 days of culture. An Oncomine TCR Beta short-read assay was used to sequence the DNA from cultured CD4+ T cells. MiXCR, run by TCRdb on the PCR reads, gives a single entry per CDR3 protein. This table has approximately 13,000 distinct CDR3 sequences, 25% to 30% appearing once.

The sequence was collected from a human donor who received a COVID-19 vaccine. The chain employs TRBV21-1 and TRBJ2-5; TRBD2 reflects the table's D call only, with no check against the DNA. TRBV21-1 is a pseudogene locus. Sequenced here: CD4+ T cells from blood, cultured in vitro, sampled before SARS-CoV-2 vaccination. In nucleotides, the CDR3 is TGTGCCAGCAGCAAAGCTCTAGCGGGGTACCAAGAGACCCAGTACTTC. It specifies CASSKALAGYQETQYF.